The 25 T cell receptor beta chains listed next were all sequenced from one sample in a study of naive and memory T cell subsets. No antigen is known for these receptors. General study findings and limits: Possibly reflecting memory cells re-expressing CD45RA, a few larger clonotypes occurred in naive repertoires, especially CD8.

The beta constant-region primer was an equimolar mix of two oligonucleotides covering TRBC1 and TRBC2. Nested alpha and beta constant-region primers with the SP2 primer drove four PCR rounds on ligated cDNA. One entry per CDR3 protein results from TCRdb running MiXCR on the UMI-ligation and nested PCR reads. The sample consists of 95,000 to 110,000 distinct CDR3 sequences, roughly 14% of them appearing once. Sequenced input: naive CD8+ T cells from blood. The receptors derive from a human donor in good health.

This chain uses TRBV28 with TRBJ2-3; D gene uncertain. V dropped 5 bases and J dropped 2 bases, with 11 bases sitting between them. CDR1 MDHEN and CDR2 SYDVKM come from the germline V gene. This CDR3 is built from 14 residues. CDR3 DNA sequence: TGTGCCAGCAGTCCGGACCAAAACACAGATACGCAGTATTTT. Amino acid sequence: CASSPDQNTDTQYF.

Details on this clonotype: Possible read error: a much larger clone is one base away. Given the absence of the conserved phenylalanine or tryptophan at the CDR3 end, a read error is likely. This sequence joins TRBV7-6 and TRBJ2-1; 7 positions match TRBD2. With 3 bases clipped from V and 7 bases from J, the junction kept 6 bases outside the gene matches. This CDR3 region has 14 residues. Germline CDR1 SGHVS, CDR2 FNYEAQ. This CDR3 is CASSFAGEGNEQFI. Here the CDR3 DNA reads TGTGCCAGCAGCTTTGCGGGAGAGGGAAATGAGCAGTTCATC.

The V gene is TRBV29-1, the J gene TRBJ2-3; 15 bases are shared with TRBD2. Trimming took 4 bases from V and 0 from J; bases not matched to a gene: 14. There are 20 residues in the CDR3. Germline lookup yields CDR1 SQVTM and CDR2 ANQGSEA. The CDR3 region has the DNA TGCAGCGTTGCCGATGGGACTAGCGGGAGGCTTTCCCCCAGCACAGATACGCAGTATTTT. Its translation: CSVADGTSGRLSPSTDTQYF.

The CDR3 nucleotides read TGTGCCAGCAAAAAATCGGGCGGGAGCTACAATGAGCAGTTCTTC. Amino acid sequence: CASKKSGGSYNEQFF. The chain recombines TRBV6-2 or TRBV6-3 with TRBJ2-1; 7 bases agree with TRBD2. This CDR3 has 15 residues. V lost 7 bases, J lost 3 bases, and 9 bases stayed unmatched. Germline CDR1 is MNHEY and CDR2 is SVGEGT.

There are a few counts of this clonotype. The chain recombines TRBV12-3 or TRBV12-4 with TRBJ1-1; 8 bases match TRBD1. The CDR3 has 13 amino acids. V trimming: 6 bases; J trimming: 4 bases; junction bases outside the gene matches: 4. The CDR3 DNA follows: TGTGCCAGCAGATACGGACAGGGCACTGAAGCTTTCTTT. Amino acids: CASRYGQGTEAFF.

The CDR3 is CASSASAAEQYF. CDR3 DNA: TGTGCCAGTAGTGCCTCGGCCGCAGAGCAGTACTTC. V and J are TRBV19 and TRBJ2-7, with D unresolved. CDR1 and CDR2 from the germline V gene are LNHDA and SQIVND (reference sequence). The germline V and J ends were trimmed by 5 bases and 7 bases, with 12 bases remaining between them. The CDR3 loop spans 12 amino acids.

The CDR3 here is CSVTGGQGARWTEAFF. DNA of the CDR3: TGCAGCGTTACTGGGGGACAGGGGGCGCGTTGGACTGAAGCTTTCTTT. The V gene is TRBV29-1, the J gene TRBJ1-1; 12 nucleotides line up with TRBD1. The CDR3 sequence is 16 residues long. Germline V gene data show CDR1 as SQVTM and CDR2 as ANQGSEA. Germline trimming cut 5 bases from V and 5 bases from J; bases unmatched to any gene: 12.

This chain's CDR3 is CASSLPGSGITDTQYF. In DNA form, the CDR3 reads TGTGCCAGCAGCCTACCCGGGAGTGGGATCACAGATACGCAGTATTTT. The chain joins TRBV3-1 to TRBJ2-3; D is possibly TRBD2 (6 bases). The CDR3 contains 16 residues. Germline V gene sequence: CDR1 LGHDT, CDR2 YNNKEL (reference sequence). V was clipped by 4 bases and J by 2 bases, with 16 bases between them.

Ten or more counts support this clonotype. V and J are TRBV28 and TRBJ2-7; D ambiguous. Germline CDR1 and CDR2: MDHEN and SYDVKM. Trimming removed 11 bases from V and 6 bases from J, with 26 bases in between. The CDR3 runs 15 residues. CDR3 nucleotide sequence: TGTGCCGCCAAACACGGACCGACCATTCTAGGCGAGCAGTACTTC. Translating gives CAAKHGPTILGEQYF. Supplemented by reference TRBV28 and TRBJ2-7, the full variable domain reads DVKVTQSSRYLVKRTGEKVFLECVQDMDHENMFWYRQDPGLGLRLIYFSYDVKMKEKGDIPEGYSVSREKKERFSLILESASTNQTSMYLCAAKHGPTILGEQYFGPGTRLTVT.

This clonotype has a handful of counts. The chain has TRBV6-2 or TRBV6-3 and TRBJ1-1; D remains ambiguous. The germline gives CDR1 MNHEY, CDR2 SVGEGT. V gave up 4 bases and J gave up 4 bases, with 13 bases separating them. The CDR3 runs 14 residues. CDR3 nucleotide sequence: TGTGCCAGCAGTTTCCTTTCGACGGCCACTGAAGCTTTCTTT. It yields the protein CASSFLSTATEAFF.

This chain's CDR3 is CSARRRGRDEAFF. Written as DNA, the CDR3 is TGCAGTGCTAGGCGCAGGGGGAGGGATGAAGCTTTCTTT. The chain is built from TRBV20-1 and TRBJ1-1; 7 bases map to TRBD1. The CDR3 extends over 13 amino acids. Trimming took 3 bases from V and 7 from J; bases not matched to a gene: 8. Germline CDR1 and CDR2: DFQATT and SNEGSKA (reference sequence).

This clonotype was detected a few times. The CDR3 is CASRAGVYNEQFF. DNA of the CDR3: TGTGCCAGCAGAGCAGGCGTTTACAATGAGCAGTTCTTC. V usage is TRBV27 and J usage is TRBJ2-1; D unclear. CDR3 length: 13 amino acids. The ends were cut back, 6 bases at V and 4 bases at J, with 10 bases in the middle. CDR1 and CDR2 from the germline V gene are MNHEY and SMNVEV (reference sequence).

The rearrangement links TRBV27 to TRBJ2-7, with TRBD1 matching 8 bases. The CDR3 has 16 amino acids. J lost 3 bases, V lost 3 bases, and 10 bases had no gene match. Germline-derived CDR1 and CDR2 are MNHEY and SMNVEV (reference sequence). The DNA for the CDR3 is TGTGCCAGCAGTTTTTATGGGACAGGCCAAGACTACGAGCAGTACTTC. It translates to CASSFYGTGQDYEQYF.

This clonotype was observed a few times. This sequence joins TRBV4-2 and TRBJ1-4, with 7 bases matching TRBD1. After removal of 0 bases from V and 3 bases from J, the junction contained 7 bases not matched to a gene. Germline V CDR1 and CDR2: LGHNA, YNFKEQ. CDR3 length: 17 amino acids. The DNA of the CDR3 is TGTGCCAGCAGCCAAGAAGGGGGCGCGGTAGCTAATGAAAAACTGTTTTTT. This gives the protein CASSQEGGAVANEKLFF.

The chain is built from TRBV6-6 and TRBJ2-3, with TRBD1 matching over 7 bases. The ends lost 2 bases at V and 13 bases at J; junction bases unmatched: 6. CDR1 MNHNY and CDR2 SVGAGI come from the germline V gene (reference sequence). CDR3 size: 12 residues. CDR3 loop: CASSYATGTEYF. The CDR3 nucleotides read TGTGCCAGCAGTTACGCGACAGGGACGGAGTATTTT.

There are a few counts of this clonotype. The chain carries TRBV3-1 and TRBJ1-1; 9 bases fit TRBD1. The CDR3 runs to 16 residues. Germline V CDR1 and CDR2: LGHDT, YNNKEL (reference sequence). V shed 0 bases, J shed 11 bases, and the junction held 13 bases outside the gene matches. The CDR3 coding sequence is TGTGCCAGCAGCCAAGATTTTGGGACAGGGCCTGATGGGGCTTTCTTT. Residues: CASSQDFGTGPDGAFF.

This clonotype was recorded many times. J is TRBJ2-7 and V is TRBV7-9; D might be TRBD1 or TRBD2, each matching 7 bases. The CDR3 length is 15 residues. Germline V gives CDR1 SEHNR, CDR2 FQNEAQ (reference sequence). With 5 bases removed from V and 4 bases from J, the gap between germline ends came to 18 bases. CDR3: CASSPSTGRAYEQYF. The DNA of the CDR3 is TGTGCCAGCAGCCCATCGACAGGGAGGGCTTACGAGCAGTACTTC.

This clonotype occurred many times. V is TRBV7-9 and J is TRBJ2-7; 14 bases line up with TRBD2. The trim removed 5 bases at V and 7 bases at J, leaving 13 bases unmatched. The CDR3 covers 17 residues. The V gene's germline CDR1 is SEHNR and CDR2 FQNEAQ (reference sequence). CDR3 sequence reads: CASSPSRGLAGVYEQYF. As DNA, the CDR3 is TGTGCCAGCAGCCCTTCACGGGGACTAGCGGGAGTGTATGAGCAGTACTTC.

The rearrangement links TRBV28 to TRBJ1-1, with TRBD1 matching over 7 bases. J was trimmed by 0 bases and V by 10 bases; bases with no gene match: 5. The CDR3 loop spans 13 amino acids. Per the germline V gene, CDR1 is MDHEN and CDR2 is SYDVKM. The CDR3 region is CAIGTDMNTEAFF. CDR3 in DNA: TGTGCCATAGGGACAGATATGAACACTGAAGCTTTCTTT.

The CDR3 protein is CASSPGPSEQFF. In DNA, the CDR3 is TGTGCCAGCAGCCCTGGACCGTCCGAGCAGTTCTTC. This chain links TRBV12-3 or TRBV12-4 with TRBJ2-1, with no clear D. Trimming took 6 bases from V and 10 from J, leaving 13 bases between them. The CDR3 loop spans 12 amino acids.

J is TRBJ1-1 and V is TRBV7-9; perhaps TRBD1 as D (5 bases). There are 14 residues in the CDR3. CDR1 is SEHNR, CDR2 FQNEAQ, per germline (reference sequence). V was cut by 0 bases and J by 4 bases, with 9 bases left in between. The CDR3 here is CASSLAGPSTEAFF. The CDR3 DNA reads TGTGCCAGCAGCTTAGCGGGGCCTAGCACTGAAGCTTTCTTT.

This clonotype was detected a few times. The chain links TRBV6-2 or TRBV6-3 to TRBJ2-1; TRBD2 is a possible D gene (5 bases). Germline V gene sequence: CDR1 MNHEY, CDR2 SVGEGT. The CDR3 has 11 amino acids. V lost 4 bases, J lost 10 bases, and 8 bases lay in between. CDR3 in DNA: TGTGCCAGCAGTTGGCCTAGCGAGCAGTTCTTC. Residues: CASSWPSEQFF.

The CDR3, as DNA: TGTGCCAGCAACGCTCGCGTTACCGATCAGCCCCAGCATTTT. Residues: CASNARVTDQPQHF. The chain carries TRBV6-5 and TRBJ1-5; D is ambiguous. Deletions cut 7 bases from V and 5 bases from J, with 15 bases between. Germline V gene sequence: CDR1 MNHEY, CDR2 SVGAGI. CDR3 length: 14 residues.

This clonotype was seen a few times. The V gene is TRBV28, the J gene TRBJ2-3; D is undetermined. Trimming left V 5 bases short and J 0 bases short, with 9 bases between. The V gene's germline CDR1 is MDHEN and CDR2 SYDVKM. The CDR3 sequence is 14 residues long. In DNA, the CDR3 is TGTGCCAGCAGTGGAACTACTAGCACAGATACGCAGTATTTT. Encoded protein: CASSGTTSTDTQYF.

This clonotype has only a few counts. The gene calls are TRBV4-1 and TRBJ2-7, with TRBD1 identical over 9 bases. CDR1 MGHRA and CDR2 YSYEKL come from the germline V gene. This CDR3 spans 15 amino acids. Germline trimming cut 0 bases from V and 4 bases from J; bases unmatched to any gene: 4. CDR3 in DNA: TGCGCCAGCAGCCAAGACGCCGGGACAGGGTACGAGCAGTACTTC. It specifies CASSQDAGTGYEQYF.